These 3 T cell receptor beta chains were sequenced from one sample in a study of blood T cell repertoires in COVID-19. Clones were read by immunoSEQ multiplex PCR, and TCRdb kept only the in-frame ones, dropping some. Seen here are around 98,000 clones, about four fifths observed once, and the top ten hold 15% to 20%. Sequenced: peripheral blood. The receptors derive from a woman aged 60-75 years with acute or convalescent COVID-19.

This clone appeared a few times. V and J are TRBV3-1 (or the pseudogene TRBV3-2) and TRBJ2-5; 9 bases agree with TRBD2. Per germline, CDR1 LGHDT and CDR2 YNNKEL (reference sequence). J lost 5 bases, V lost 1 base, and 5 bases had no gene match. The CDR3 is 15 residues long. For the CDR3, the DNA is TGTGCCAGCAGCCAAGGAGCGGGGGGCGTGGAGACCCAGTACTTC. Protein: CASSQGAGGVETQYF.

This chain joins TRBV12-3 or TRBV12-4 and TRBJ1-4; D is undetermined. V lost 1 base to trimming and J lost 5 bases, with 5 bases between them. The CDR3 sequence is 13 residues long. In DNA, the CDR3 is TGTGCCAGCAGTTTAGGTCAAAATGAAAAACTGTTTTTT. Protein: CASSLGQNEKLFF.

The DNA of the CDR3 is TGTGCCACCAGCAGAGAGGGACGGGGGGCATACGAGCAGTACTTC. Translating gives CATSREGRGAYEQYF. The genes are TRBV15 and TRBJ2-7; the D gene is possibly TRBD2 (7 bases). Germline CDR1 LNHNV, CDR2 YYDKDF (reference sequence). This CDR3 contains 15 residues. Trimming removed 0 bases at V and 4 bases at J, with 13 bases between.